A single sample is the source of the 15 T cell receptor beta chains below, sequenced in a study of blood T cell repertoires in COVID-19. Generated by immunoSEQ multiplex PCR, the TCRdb table keeps only in-frame clones and is missing some. The data show 45,000 to 70,000 clones, with around 76% seen just once and roughly 22% held by the top ten. Sequenced: peripheral blood. The receptors were gathered from a woman between 55 and 75 years old with acute or convalescent COVID-19.

The table lists this clone with a count of one. The rearrangement joins TRBV7-8 to TRBJ1-5, with no clear D. The CDR3 consists of 17 residues. Germline V gives CDR1 SGHVS, CDR2 FQNEAQ. The V and J ends lost 4 bases and 3 bases respectively, with 19 bases between them. CDR3 nucleotides: TGTGCCAGCAGCTCCCTGGGTGGGTCAGGCCTCAATCAGCCCCAGCATTTT. It codes for CASSSLGGSGLNQPQHF. Full variable domain (remainder filled in from reference TRBV7-8 and TRBJ1-5): GAGVSQSPRYKVAKRGQDVALRCDPISGHVSLFWYQQALGQGPEFLTYFQNEAQLDKSGLPSDRFFAERPEGSVSTLKIQRTQQEDSAVYLCASSSLGGSGLNQPQHFGDGTRLSIL.

The chain is built from TRBV30 and TRBJ2-7, with TRBD1 matching over 8 bases. CDR1 and CDR2 (germline): GTSNPN, SVGIG (reference sequence). The CDR3 loop spans 11 amino acids. V lost 3 bases, J lost 9 bases, and 4 bases stayed unmatched. The CDR3 DNA sequence: TGTGCCTGGAGCCAGGGGGCCGGGCAGTACTTC. Its protein is CAWSQGAGQYF.

The genes are TRBV2 and TRBJ2-7, with 9 bases identical to TRBD1. V trimming: 7 bases; J trimming: 4 bases; junction bases outside the gene matches: 5. CDR3 size: 13 residues. Germline V gives CDR1 SNHLY, CDR2 FYNNEI. The CDR3 loop reads CASKGQGFYEQYF. In nucleotides, the CDR3 is TGTGCCAGCAAGGGACAGGGTTTTTACGAGCAGTACTTC.

The rearrangement joins TRBV19 to TRBJ1-3; D gene unclear. V was shortened by 3 bases and J by 2 bases, with 8 bases between the two germline ends. The germline V gene encodes CDR1 LNHDA and CDR2 SQIVND (reference sequence). The CDR3 covers 14 residues. The CDR3 reads CASSMGGTGNTIYF. The CDR3 DNA reads TGTGCCAGTAGTATGGGAGGGACTGGAAACACCATATATTTT.

Of note for this clone: The same CDR3 can be traced to other DNA sequences in this sample. The chain carries TRBV19 and TRBJ1-2, with D unresolved. Looked up from germline, CDR1 is LNHDA and CDR2 is SQIVND (reference sequence). This CDR3 region has 13 residues. V was shortened by 2 bases and J by 2 bases, with 6 bases between the two germline ends. DNA for the CDR3: TGTGCCAGTAGTATACCAGGCAACTATGGCTACACCTTC. Translated: CASSIPGNYGYTF.

The CDR3 is CASSWGQGTVPGEQYF. CDR3 in DNA: TGTGCCAGCAGCTGGGGACAGGGAACGGTACCGGGCGAGCAGTACTTC. V is TRBV11-2 and J is TRBJ2-7; 9 bases match TRBD1. The trim removed 4 bases at V and 6 bases at J, leaving 13 bases unmatched. The germline CDR1 and CDR2 sequences are SGHAT and FQNNGV. The CDR3 loop spans 16 amino acids.

The genes are TRBV20-1 and TRBJ1-2; D might be TRBD1 (6 bases). The germline V gene has CDR1 DFQATT and CDR2 SNEGSKA (reference sequence). This CDR3 comprises 16 residues. Between the trimmed V and J ends, which lost 6 bases and 1 base, there was a span of 21 bases. For the CDR3, the DNA is TGCAGTGCCAGTCTCCCATCGACAGGAGTTAACTATGGCTACACCTTC. Protein sequence: CSASLPSTGVNYGYTF.

The V gene is TRBV30, the J gene TRBJ1-5, with unresolved D. The CDR3 length is 14 residues. V lost 3 bases and J lost 5, with 14 bases in between. From germline, CDR1 is GTSNPN and CDR2 SVGIG (reference sequence). CDR3 nucleotide sequence: TGTGCCTGGAGCGCCGGAGGTGCGGATCAGCCCCAGCATTTT. Translation: CAWSAGGADQPQHF.

The sample holds a few counts of this clone. V usage is TRBV7-2 and J usage is TRBJ2-1; weak D call: TRBD1 (5 bases). This CDR3 has 16 amino acids. V was shortened by 2 bases and J by 2 bases, with 13 bases between the two germline ends. The V gene's germline CDR1 is SGHTA and CDR2 FQGNSA. DNA of the CDR3: TGTGCCAGCAGCTTAACCCGACAGCCGACCTACAATGAGCAGTTCTTC. Translating it yields CASSLTRQPTYNEQFF.

The chain couples TRBV5-1 to TRBJ1-1, with 8 nucleotides matching TRBD1. Germline loops: CDR1 SGHRS, CDR2 YFSETQ. This CDR3 has 15 amino acids. V was clipped by 3 bases and J by 5 bases; unmatched bases: 9. DNA for the CDR3: TGCGCCAGCAGCTGGCGGACAGGGTCGGGGACTGAAGCTTTCTTT. Encoded protein: CASSWRTGSGTEAFF.

This rearrangement joins TRBV21-1 to TRBJ1-1; the table's TRBD1 call for D was not verified on the DNA. TRBV21-1 is described as a pseudogene. This CDR3 is built from 14 residues. The CDR3 reads CASSIQDKPTEAFF. The CDR3 region has the DNA TGTGCCAGCAGCATTCAGGACAAGCCCACTGAAGCTTTCTTT.

J is TRBJ1-2 and V is TRBV11-2; D not certain. Germline V CDR1 and CDR2: SGHAT, FQNNGV. The CDR3 loop spans 15 amino acids. Deletions cut 1 base from V and 4 bases from J, with 13 bases between. CDR3 in amino acids: CASSLGLNLFYGYTF. CDR3 nucleotides: TGTGCCAGCAGCTTAGGACTGAACTTGTTCTATGGCTACACCTTC.

This chain joins TRBV30 and TRBJ1-2, with 8 bases aligning to TRBD1. The CDR3 contains 16 residues. The ends lost 2 bases at V and 2 bases at J; junction bases unmatched: 10. Germline CDR1 GTSNPN, CDR2 SVGIG (reference sequence). CDR3 loop: CAWSPTGQASNYGYTF. As DNA, the CDR3 is TGTGCCTGGAGTCCCACGGGACAGGCGTCCAACTATGGCTACACCTTC.

V and J are TRBV7-6 and TRBJ2-3; 11 bases line up with TRBD2. The ends lost 1 base at V and 2 bases at J; junction bases unmatched: 5. The CDR3 is made up of 17 amino acids. CDR1 is SGHVS and CDR2 is FNYEAQ in the germline V gene. CDR3 in DNA: TGTGCCAGCAGCTTAGGGGTAGCGGGGGGGACCACAGATACGCAGTATTTT. Encoded protein: CASSLGVAGGTTDTQYF. The variable domain in full, with the rest retrieved from reference TRBV7-6 and TRBJ2-3, is GAGVSQSPRYKVTKRGQDVALRCDPISGHVSLYWYRQALGQGPEFLTYFNYEAQQDKSGLPNDRFSAERPEGSISTLTIQRTEQRDSAMYRCASSLGVAGGTTDTQYFGPGTRLTVL.

This chain joins TRBV6-5 and TRBJ1-4; TRBD1 is a possible D gene (6 bases). Germline V gives CDR1 MNHEY, CDR2 SVGAGI. V was trimmed by 4 bases and J by 8 bases, leaving 11 bases between them. CDR3 size: 13 residues. The chain's CDR3 is CASSFGGAEKLFF. CDR3 sequence (DNA): TGTGCCAGCAGTTTCGGGGGGGCCGAAAAACTGTTTTTT.